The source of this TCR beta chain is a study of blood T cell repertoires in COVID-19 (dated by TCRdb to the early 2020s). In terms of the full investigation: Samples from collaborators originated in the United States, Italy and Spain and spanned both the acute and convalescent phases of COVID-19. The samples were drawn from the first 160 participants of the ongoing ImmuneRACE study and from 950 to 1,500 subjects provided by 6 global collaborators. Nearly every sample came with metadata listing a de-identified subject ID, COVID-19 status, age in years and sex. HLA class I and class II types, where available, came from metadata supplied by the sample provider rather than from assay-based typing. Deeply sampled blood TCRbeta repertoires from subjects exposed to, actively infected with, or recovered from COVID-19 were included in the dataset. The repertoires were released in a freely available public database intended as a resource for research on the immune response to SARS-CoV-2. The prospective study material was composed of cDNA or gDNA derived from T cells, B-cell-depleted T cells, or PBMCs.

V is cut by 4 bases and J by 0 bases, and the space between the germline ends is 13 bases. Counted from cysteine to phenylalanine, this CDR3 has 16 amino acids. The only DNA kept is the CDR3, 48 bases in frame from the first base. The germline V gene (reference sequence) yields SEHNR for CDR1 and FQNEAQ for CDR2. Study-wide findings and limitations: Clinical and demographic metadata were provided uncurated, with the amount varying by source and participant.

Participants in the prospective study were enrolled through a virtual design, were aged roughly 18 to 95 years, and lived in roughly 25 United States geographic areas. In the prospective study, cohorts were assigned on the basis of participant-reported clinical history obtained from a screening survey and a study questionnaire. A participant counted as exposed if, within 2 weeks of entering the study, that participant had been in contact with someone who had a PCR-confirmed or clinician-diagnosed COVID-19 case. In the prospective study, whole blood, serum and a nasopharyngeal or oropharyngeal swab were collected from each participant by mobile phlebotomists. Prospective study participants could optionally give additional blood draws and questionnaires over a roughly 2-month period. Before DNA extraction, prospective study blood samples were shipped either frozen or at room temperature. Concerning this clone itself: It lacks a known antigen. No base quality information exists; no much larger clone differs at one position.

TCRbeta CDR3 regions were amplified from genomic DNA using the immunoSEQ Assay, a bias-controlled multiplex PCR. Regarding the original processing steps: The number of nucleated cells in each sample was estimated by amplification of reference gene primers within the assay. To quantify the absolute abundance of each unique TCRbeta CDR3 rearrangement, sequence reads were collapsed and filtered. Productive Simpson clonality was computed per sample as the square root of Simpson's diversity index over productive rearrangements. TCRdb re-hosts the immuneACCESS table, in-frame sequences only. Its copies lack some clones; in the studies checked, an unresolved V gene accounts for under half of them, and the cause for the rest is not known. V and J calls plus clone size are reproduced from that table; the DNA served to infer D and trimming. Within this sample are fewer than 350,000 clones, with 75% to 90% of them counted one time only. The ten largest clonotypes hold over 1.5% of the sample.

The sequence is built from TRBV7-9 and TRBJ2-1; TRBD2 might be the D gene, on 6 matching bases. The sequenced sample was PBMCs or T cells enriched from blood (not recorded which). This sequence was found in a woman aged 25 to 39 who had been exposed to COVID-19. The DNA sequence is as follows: TGTGCCAGCAGCTCCCCGGGACTCCGCTCCTACAATGAGCAGTTCTTC. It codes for CASSSPGLRSYNEQFF. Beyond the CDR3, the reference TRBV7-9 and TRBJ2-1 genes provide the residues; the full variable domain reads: DTGVSQNPRHKITKRGQNVTFRCDPISEHNRLYWYRQTLGQGPEFLTYFQNEAQLEKSRLLSDRFSAERPKGSFSTLEIQRTEQGDSAMYLCASSSPGLRSYNEQFFGPGTRLTVL.